These T cell receptor beta chains were read from a single sample in a study of PD-L1 blockade in urothelial cancer. TCRdb's copy holds only in-frame clones and misses some; the assay was immunoSEQ multiplex PCR. This table holds 30,000 to 40,000 clones, roughly 38% found once. The source was tumor tissue, collected before atezolizumab (anti-PD-L1) treatment. The source of these receptors is a man aged 55-75 years with urothelial cancer. Each CDR3 is given without its conserved first and last residue. A D gene is named only where the DNA matches it firmly. A clone size is listed for some rows: how often the clone was seen (once, few, many), or a class if it is expanded.

J gene	D gene	clone size	V gene	CDR3 protein
TRBJ2-7	TRBD2	once	TRBV29-1	SVESGRPCSSYEQY
TRBJ2-7	TRBD2	many	TRBV6-8	ASSYPAGRTSGTSYEQY
TRBJ2-5	-	few	TRBV4-1	ASSQSIQETQY
TRBJ2-1	-	-	TRBV14	ASSLLTEATEQF
TRBJ2-1	TRBD2	-	TRBV12-5	ASGPGLARTTEQF
TRBJ1-2	TRBD1	few	TRBV18	ASSLPGQGLHGYT
TRBJ2-5	-	-	TRBV7-5	ASSLVAAPFETQY
TRBJ1-2	-	-	TRBV28	ASSWTTGEYGYT
TRBJ1-5	TRBD1	-	TRBV28	ASSLPGTGGPQKEH
TRBJ1-1	TRBD1	-	TRBV28	ASSSSHRGLDEAF
TRBJ2-3	-	many	TRBV11-3	ASSKGGARDTQY
TRBJ2-3	TRBD2	-	TRBV15	ATSRALAGGLDTQY
TRBJ1-3	-	-	TRBV5-1	ASSRGGSGNTIY